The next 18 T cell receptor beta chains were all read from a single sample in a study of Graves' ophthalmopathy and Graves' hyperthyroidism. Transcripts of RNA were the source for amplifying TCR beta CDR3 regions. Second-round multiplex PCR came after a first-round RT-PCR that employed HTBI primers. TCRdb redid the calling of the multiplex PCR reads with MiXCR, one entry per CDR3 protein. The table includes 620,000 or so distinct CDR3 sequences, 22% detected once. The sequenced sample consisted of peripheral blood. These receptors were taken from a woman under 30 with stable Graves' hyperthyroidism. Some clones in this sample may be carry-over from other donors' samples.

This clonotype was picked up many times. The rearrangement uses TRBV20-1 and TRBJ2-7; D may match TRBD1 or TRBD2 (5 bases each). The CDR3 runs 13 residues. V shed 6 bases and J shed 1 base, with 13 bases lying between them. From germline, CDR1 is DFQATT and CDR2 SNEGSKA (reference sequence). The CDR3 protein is CSAALGESYEQYF. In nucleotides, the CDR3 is TGCAGTGCCGCACTGGGGGAGTCCTACGAGCAGTACTTC.

CDR3 nucleotide sequence: TGTGCCACCAGCAGCGTACTGAACACTGAAGCTTTCTTT. It encodes CATSSVLNTEAFF. The chain carries TRBV15 and TRBJ1-1; D is undetermined. Germline CDR1 LNHNV, CDR2 YYDKDF (reference sequence). The CDR3 contains 13 residues. V shed 3 bases and J shed 0 bases, with 5 bases lying between them.

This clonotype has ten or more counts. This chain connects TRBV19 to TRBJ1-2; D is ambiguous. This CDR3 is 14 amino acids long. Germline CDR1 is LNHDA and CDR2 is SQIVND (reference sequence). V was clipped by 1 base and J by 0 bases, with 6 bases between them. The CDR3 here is CASSIVQSNYGYTF. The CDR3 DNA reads TGTGCCAGTAGTATAGTACAGTCTAACTATGGCTACACCTTC. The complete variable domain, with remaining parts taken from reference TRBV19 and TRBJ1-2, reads DGGITQSPKYLFRKEGQNVTLSCEQNLNHDAMYWYRQDPGQGLRLIYYSQIVNDFQKGDIAEGYSVSREKKESFPLTVTSAQKNPTAFYLCASSIVQSNYGYTFGSGTRLTVV.

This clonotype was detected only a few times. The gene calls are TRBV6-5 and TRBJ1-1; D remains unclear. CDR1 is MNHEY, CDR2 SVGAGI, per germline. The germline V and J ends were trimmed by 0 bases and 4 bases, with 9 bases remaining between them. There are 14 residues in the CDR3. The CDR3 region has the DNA TGTGCCAGCAGTTACTCGAGCCCGGGCACTGAAGCTTTCTTT. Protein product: CASSYSSPGTEAFF.

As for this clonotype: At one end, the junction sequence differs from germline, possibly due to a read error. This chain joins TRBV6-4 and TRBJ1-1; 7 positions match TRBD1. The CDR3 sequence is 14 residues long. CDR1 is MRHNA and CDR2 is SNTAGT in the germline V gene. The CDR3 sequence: CANSDGTENTEAFF. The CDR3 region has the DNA TGTGCCAACAGTGATGGGACAGAGAACACTGAAGCTTTCTTT.

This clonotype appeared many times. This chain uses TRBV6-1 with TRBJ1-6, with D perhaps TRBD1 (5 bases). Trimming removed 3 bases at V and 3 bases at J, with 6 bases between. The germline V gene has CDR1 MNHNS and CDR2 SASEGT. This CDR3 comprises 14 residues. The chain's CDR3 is CASSEGGYNSPLHF. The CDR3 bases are TGTGCCAGCAGTGAGGGGGGCTATAATTCACCCCTCCACTTT.

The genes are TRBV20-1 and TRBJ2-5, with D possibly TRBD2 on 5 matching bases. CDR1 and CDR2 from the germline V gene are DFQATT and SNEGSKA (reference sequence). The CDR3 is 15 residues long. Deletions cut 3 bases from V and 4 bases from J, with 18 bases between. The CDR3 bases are TGCAGTGCTAGCCCTGTCCAGCGGTCAGGAGAGACCCAGTACTTC. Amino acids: CSASPVQRSGETQYF.

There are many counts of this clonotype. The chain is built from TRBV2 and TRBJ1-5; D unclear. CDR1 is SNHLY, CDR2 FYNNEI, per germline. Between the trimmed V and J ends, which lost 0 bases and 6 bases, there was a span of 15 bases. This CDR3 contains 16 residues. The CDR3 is CASSEAVSRMGQPQHF. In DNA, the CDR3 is TGTGCCAGCAGTGAAGCCGTCTCCAGGATGGGTCAGCCCCAGCATTTT.

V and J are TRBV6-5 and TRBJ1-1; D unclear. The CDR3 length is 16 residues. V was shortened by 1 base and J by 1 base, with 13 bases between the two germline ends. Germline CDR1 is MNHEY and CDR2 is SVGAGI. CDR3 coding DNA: TGTGCCAGCAGTTACTTCGGGGTTGCGGGGAACACTGAAGCTTTCTTT. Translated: CASSYFGVAGNTEAFF.

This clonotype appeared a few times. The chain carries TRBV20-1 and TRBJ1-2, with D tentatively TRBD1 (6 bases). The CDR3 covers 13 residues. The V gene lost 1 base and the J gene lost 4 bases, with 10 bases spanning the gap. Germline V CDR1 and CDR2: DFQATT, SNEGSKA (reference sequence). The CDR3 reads CSARVTGLYGYTF. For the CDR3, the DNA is TGCAGTGCTAGAGTTACAGGGCTCTATGGCTACACCTTC.

The CDR3 is CASSVGHQETQYF. The CDR3 DNA is TGTGCCAGCAGTGTCGGACACCAAGAGACCCAGTACTTC. The V and J genes are TRBV6-1 and TRBJ2-5; D uncertain. CDR1 is MNHNS and CDR2 is SASEGT in the germline V gene. Trimming stripped 4 bases from V and 0 bases from J, with 6 bases between. CDR3 length equals 13 residues.

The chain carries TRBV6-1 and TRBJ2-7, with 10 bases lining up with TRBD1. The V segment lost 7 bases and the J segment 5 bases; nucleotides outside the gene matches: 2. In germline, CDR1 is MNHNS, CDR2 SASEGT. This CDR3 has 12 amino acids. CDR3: CASTGTGDEQYF. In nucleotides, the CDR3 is TGTGCCAGCACCGGGACAGGGGACGAGCAGTACTTC.

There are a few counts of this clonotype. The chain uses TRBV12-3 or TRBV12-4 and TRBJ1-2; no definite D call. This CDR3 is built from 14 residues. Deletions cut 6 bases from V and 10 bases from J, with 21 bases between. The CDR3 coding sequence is TGTGCCAGCAGCTACAGAGATGACATACGCAACTACACCTTC. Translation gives CASSYRDDIRNYTF.

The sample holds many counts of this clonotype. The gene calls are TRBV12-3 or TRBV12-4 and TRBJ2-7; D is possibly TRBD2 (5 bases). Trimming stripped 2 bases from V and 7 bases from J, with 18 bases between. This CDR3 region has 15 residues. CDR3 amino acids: CASSLSNSPPGEQYF. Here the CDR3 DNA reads TGTGCCAGCAGTTTATCAAATTCCCCCCCGGGGGAGCAGTACTTC.

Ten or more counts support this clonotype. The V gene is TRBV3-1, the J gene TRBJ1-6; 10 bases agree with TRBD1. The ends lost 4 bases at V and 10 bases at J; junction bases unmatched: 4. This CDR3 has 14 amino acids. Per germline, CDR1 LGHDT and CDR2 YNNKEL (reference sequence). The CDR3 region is CASSRQGAGSPLHF. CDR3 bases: TGTGCCAGCAGCCGACAGGGGGCTGGCTCACCCCTCCACTTT. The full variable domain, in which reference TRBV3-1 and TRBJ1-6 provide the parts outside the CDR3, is DTAVSQTPKYLVTQMGNDKSIKCEQNLGHDTMYWYKQDSKKFLKIMFSYNNKELIINETVPNRFSPKSPDKAHLNLHINSLELGDSAVYFCASSRQGAGSPLHFGNGTRLTVT.

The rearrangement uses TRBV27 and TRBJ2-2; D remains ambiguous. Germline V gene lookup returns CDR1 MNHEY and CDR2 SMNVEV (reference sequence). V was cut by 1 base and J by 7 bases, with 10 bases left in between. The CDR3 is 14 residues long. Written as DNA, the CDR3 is TGTGCCAGCAGTTTATTGTTTGGAGTCGGGGAGCTGTTTTTT. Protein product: CASSLLFGVGELFF.

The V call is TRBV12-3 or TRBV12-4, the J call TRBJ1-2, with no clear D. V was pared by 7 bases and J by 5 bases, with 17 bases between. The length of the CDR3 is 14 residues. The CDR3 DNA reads TGTGCCAGCACTCAAGCAAATGGGCCTTATGGCTACACCTTC. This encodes CASTQANGPYGYTF.

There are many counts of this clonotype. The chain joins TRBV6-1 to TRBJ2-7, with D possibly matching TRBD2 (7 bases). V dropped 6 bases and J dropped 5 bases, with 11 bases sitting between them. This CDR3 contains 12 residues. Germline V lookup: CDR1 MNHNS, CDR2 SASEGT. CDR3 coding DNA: TGTGCCAGCAGAGGGGGAGGGAACGAGCAGTACTTC. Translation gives CASRGGGNEQYF.